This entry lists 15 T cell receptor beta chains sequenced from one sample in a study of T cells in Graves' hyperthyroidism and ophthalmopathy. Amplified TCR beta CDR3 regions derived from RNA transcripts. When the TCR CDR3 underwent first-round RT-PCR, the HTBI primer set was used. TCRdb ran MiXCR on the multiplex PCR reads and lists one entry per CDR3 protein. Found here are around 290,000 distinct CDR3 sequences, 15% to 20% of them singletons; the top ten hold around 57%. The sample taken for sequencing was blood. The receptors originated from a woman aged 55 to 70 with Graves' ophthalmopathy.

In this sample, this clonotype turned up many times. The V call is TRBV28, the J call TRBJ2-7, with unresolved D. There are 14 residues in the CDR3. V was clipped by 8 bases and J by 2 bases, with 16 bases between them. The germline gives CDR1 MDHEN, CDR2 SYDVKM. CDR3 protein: CASQLSSVPYEQYF. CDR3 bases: TGTGCCAGCCAACTTTCGTCGGTGCCCTACGAGCAGTACTTC.

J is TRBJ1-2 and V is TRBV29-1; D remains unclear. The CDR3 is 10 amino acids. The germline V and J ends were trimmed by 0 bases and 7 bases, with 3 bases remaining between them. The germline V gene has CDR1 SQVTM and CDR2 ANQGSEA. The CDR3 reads CSVEDLGYTF. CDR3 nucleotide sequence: TGCAGCGTTGAAGATCTTGGCTACACCTTC.

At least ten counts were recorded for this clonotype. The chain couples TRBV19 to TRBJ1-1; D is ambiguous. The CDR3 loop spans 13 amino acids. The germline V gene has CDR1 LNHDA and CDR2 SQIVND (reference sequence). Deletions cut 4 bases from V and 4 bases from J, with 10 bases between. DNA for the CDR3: TGTGCCAGTAGTAACCCCGGGCGCACTGAAGCTTTCTTT. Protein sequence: CASSNPGRTEAFF.

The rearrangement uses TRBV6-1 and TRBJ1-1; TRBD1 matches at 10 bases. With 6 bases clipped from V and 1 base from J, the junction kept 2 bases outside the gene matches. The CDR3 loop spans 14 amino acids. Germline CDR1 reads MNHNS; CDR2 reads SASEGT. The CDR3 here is CASRGTGANTEAFF. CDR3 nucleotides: TGTGCCAGCAGGGGGACAGGGGCGAACACTGAAGCTTTCTTT.

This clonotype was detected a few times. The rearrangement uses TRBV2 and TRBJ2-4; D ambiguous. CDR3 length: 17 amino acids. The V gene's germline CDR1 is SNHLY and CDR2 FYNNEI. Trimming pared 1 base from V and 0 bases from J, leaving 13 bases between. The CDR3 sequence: CASSEVRDPLAKNIQYF. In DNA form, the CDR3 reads TGTGCCAGCAGTGAAGTGAGAGACCCACTAGCCAAAAACATTCAGTACTTC. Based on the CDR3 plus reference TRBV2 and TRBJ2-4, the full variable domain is EPEVTQTPSHQVTQMGQEVILRCVPISNHLYFYWYRQILGQKVEFLVSFYNNEISEKSEIFDDQFSVERPDGSNFTLKIRSTKLEDSAMYFCASSEVRDPLAKNIQYFGAGTRLSVL.

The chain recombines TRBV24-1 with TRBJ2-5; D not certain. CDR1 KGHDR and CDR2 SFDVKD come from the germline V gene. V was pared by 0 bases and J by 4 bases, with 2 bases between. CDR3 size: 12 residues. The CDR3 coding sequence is TGTGCCACCAGTGATTTGGCAGAGACCCAGTACTTC. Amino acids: CATSDLAETQYF.

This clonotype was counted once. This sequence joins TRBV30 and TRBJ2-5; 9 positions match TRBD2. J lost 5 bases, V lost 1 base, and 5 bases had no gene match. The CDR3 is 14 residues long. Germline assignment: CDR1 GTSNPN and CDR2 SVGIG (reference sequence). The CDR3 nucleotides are TGTGCCTGGAGTGCGATGCGGGGGGGGGAGACCCAGTACTTC. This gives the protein CAWSAMRGGETQYF. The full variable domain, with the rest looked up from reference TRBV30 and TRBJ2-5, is SQTIHQWPATLVQPVGSPLSLECTVEGTSNPNLYWYRQAAGRGLQLLFYSVGIGQISSEVPQNLSASRPQDRQFILSSKKLLLSDSGFYLCAWSAMRGGETQYFGPGTRLLVL.

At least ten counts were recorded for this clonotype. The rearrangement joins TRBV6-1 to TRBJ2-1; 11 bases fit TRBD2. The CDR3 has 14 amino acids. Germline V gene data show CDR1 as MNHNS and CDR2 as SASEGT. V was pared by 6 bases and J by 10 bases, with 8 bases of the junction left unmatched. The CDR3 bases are TGTGCCAGCAGAGCTAGCGGGGGGTCAAGGGAGCAGTTCTTC. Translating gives CASRASGGSREQFF.

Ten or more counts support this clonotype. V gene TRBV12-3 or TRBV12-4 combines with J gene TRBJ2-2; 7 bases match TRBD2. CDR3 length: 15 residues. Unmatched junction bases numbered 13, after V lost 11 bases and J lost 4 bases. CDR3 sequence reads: CASSPRTRATGELFF. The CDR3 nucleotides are TGTGCCTCTTCCCCTCGGACTAGAGCCACCGGGGAGCTGTTTTTT.

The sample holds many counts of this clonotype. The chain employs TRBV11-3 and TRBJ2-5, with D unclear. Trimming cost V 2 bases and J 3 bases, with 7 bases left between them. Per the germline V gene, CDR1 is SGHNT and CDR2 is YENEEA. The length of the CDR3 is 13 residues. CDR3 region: CASSLRREETQYF. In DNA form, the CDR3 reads TGTGCCAGCAGCTTAAGAAGGGAAGAGACCCAGTACTTC.

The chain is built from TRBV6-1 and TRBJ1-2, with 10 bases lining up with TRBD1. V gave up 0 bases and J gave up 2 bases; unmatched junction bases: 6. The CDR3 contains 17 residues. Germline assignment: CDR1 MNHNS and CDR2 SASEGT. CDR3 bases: TGTGCCAGCAGTGAAGCGCTTCAGGGACAGGGGAACTATGGCTACACCTTC. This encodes CASSEALQGQGNYGYTF.

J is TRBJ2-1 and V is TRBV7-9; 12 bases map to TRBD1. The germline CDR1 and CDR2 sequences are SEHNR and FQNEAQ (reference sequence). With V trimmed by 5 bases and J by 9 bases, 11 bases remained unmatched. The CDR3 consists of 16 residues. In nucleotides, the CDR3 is TGTGCCAGCAGCCCGGGACAGGGGGCGGTTATGAGTGAGCAGTTCTTC. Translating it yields CASSPGQGAVMSEQFF.

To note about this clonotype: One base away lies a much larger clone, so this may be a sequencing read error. CDR3 bases: TGCAGTGCCAGGCCCGCTATTTTCTCCTACGAGCAGTACTTC. The encoded protein is CSARPAIFSYEQYF. The chain combines TRBV20-1 with TRBJ2-7; no clear D. Germline V CDR1 and CDR2: DFQATT, SNEGSKA (reference sequence). Trimming pared 6 bases from V and 0 bases from J, leaving 15 bases between. CDR3 size: 14 residues.

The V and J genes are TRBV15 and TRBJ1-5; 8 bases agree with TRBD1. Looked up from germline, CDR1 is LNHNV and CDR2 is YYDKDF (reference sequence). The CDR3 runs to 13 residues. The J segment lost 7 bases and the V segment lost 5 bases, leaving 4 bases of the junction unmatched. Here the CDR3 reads CATSPGGGQPQHF. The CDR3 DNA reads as TGTGCCACCAGCCCAGGGGGCGGGCAGCCCCAGCATTTT.

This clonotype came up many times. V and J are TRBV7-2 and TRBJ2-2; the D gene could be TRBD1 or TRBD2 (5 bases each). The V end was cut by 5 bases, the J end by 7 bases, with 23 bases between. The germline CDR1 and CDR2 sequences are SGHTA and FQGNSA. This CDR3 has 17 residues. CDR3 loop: CASSVPGRARLGGELFF. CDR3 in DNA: TGTGCCAGCAGCGTACCGGGGCGAGCCCGTCTGGGCGGGGAGCTGTTTTTT.